Each of the 12 T cell receptor beta chains below was sequenced from the same sample in a study of CD8 T cells in ankylosing spondylitis. Study observations and caveats: A TCR beta motif of roughly 8 highly homologous variants appeared characteristic of ankylosing spondylitis blood.

These receptors are not linked to any known antigen. From the 5' RACE reads, TCRdb called clonotypes with MiXCR, one entry per CDR3 protein. The data contain around 480,000 distinct CDR3 sequences, 17% of them singletons. The sample was blood, either unsorted or a sorted T cell fraction (not recorded which). Every receptor here comes from a male donor with ankylosing spondylitis.

The gene calls are TRBV5-1 and TRBJ2-3; D is unresolved. The J call could be wrong; TRBJ1-5 is a better fit for the DNA end. The CDR3 contains 14 residues. Per the germline V gene, CDR1 is SGHRS and CDR2 is YFSETQ. The chain's CDR3 is CASSLVGSTDTQHF. The CDR3 nucleotides are TGCGCCAGCAGCTTGGTTGGGTCCACAGATACGCAGCATTTT.

This clonotype was counted ten times or more. This chain joins TRBV7-2 and TRBJ2-1, with D perhaps given as TRBD1 or TRBD2 (5 bases each). Germline CDR1 is SGHTA and CDR2 is FQGNSA. Trimming shortened V by 0 bases and J by 7 bases, and 10 bases separated the two germline ends. This CDR3 has 14 amino acids. The CDR3 spells CASSLARGANEQFF. The CDR3 DNA reads TGTGCCAGCAGCTTAGCGAGGGGCGCTAATGAGCAGTTCTTC. The full variable domain, with the rest looked up from reference TRBV7-2 and TRBJ2-1, is GAGVSQSPSNKVTEKGKDVELRCDPISGHTALYWYRQSLGQGLEFLIYFQGNSAPDKSGLPSDRFSAERTGGSVSTLTIQRTQQEDSAVYLCASSLARGANEQFFGPGTRLTVL.

The CDR3 loop is CASSLGSGRSNEQFF. CDR3 DNA: TGTGCCAGCAGCTTAGGTAGCGGGAGATCTAATGAGCAGTTCTTC. The rearrangement links TRBV7-2 to TRBJ2-1; 9 bases agree with TRBD2. The germline V gene has CDR1 SGHTA and CDR2 FQGNSA. CDR3 size: 15 residues. J lost 7 bases, V lost 1 base, and 5 bases had no gene match.

There are a few counts of this clonotype. The gene calls are TRBV5-1 and TRBJ1-1, with D possibly TRBD1 on 5 matching bases. There are 14 residues in the CDR3. The germline CDR1 and CDR2 sequences are SGHRS and YFSETQ. The V gene lost 3 bases and the J gene lost 1 base, with 10 bases spanning the gap. CDR3: CASSSGTENTEAFF. The CDR3 coding sequence is TGCGCCAGCAGCTCCGGGACGGAGAACACTGAAGCTTTCTTT.

This chain uses TRBV28 with TRBJ2-3; possible D gene TRBD2, 6 bases. The germline V gene encodes CDR1 MDHEN and CDR2 SYDVKM. This CDR3 has 18 residues. Trimming pared 5 bases from V and 4 bases from J, leaving 25 bases between. In DNA, the CDR3 is TGTGCCAGCAGTATAGGCAGAAGTATACGGGAGAGAGCAGATACGCAGTATTTT. Its protein product is CASSIGRSIRERADTQYF.

This clonotype was observed a handful of times. V is TRBV4-1 and J is TRBJ1-4, with a weak D call TRBD1 (6 bases). Germline loops: CDR1 MGHRA, CDR2 YSYEKL. Between the trimmed V and J ends, which lost 4 bases and 2 bases, there was a span of 17 bases. This CDR3 has 17 amino acids. This CDR3 reads CASSLGRGSGTNEKLFF. In DNA form, the CDR3 reads TGCGCCAGCAGCCTGGGTAGGGGGTCAGGCACTAATGAAAAACTGTTTTTT.

This clonotype was counted only a few times. The chain has TRBV6-5 and TRBJ2-6; D not resolved. V dropped 0 bases and J dropped 0 bases, with 9 bases sitting between them. CDR1 and CDR2 from the germline V gene are MNHEY and SVGAGI. CDR3 size: 17 residues. DNA for the CDR3: TGTGCCAGCAGTTACTCGCCGGCTAGCTCTGGGGCCAACGTCCTGACTTTC. It codes for CASSYSPASSGANVLTF.

The table lists this clonotype with a few counts. The V and J genes are TRBV28 and TRBJ2-3, with a tentative D call TRBD1 (5 bases). The germline V gene encodes CDR1 MDHEN and CDR2 SYDVKM. CDR3 length equals 13 residues. Trimming cost V 5 bases and J 2 bases, with 8 bases left between them. The CDR3 protein is CASSADNTDTQYF. CDR3 nucleotide sequence: TGTGCCAGCAGTGCGGACAACACAGATACGCAGTATTTT.

This clonotype was seen a handful of times. The rearrangement links TRBV30 to TRBJ1-5; 7 nucleotides agree with TRBD1. The V segment lost 2 bases and the J segment 9 bases; nucleotides outside the gene matches: 10. There are 14 residues in the CDR3. CDR1 GTSNPN and CDR2 SVGIG come from the germline V gene (reference sequence). The CDR3 spells CAWSLGGDYAPQHF. CDR3 coding DNA: TGTGCCTGGAGTCTAGGGGGCGACTACGCGCCCCAGCATTTT.

The rearrangement links TRBV6-2 or TRBV6-3 to TRBJ1-1; D is uncertain. The CDR3 contains 13 residues. Germline V CDR1 and CDR2: MNHEY, SVGEGT. The V end lost 3 bases, the J end lost 0 bases, and 5 bases lay between the germline ends. The CDR3 loop reads CASSYWVNTEAFF. CDR3 DNA: TGTGCCAGCAGTTATTGGGTGAACACTGAAGCTTTCTTT.

The chain combines TRBV5-4 with TRBJ2-1, with TRBD2 as a possible D gene (5 bases). The germline CDR1 and CDR2 sequences are SGHNT and YYREEE (reference sequence). Deletions cut 5 bases from V and 0 bases from J, with 15 bases between. This CDR3 is built from 16 residues. The CDR3, as DNA: TGTGCCAGCAGGAAAGGACTTTCTAGCTCCTACAATGAGCAGTTCTTC. This encodes CASRKGLSSSYNEQFF.

The rearrangement uses TRBV4-1 and TRBJ2-3; 7 bases map to TRBD2. The CDR3 covers 16 residues. J lost 1 base, V lost 1 base, and 5 bases had no gene match. Germline CDR1 reads MGHRA; CDR2 reads YSYEKL. In DNA form, the CDR3 reads TGCGCCAGCAGCCAAGGGGGCGGGAGTGGCACAGATACGCAGTATTTT. It yields the protein CASSQGGGSGTDTQYF.